The entry below describes one T cell receptor (beta chain). PCR was performed using 60 Vbeta and 13 Jbeta primers. Assay: immunoSEQ multiplex PCR; the TCRdb copy retains only in-frame clones and omits some. The data contain some 170,000 clones, roughly 9.4% of them seen just once; the ten biggest clones take up over 1%. The data belong to a study of cytomegalovirus exposure and HLA in healthy donors. There are 16 residues in the CDR3. The germline gives CDR1 MGHRA, CDR2 YSYEKL. Sequencing used PBMCs. This TCR derives from a woman aged 25 to 39 in good health and CMV-seropositive. The chain couples TRBV4-1 to TRBJ2-5, with TRBD2 as a possible D gene (5 bases). The DNA matches TRBJ2-7 better at its end, which makes the J call doubtful. CDR3 amino acids: CASSQVASPTFYEQYF. The CDR3 nucleotides are TGCGCCAGCAGCCAAGTCGCTAGCCCTACCTTCTACGAGCAGTACTTC.